The entry below gives a single T cell receptor (beta chain) sequence along with its context. Trimming shortened V by 4 bases and J by 5 bases, and 9 bases separated the two germline ends. The CDR3 has 12 residues. This specimen comes from a study of control samples from healthy donors and cancer patients. Repertoires were generated with immunoSEQ multiplex PCR, while TCRdb's copy carries only in-frame clones and drops some. The table shows some 140,000 clones, with about 94% occurring only once. The origin of this receptor is a man aged 60 to 75 with colorectal cancer. The chain joins TRBV12-3 or TRBV12-4 to TRBJ2-7; D is unclear. Source material: PBMCs. CDR3 sequence reads: CASSWRVNEQYF. The DNA for the CDR3 is TGTGCCAGCAGTTGGAGAGTAAACGAGCAGTACTTC.